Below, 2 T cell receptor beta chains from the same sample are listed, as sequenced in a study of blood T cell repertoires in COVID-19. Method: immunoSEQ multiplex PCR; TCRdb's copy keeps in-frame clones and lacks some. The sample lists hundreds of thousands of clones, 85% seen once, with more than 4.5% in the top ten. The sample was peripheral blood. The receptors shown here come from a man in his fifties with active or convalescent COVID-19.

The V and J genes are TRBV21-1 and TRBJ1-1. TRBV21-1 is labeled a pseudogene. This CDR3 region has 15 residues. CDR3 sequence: CASSKRGLLNTEAFF. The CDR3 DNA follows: TGTGCCAGCAGCAAAAGGGGACTTCTGAACACTGAAGCTTTCTTT.

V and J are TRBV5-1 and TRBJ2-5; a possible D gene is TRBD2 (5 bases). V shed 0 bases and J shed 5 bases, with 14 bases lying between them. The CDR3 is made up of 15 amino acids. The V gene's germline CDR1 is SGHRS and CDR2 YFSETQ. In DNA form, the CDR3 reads TGCGCCAGCAGCTTGGAGCAGGCCCGGGGTGAGACCCAGTACTTC. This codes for CASSLEQARGETQYF.